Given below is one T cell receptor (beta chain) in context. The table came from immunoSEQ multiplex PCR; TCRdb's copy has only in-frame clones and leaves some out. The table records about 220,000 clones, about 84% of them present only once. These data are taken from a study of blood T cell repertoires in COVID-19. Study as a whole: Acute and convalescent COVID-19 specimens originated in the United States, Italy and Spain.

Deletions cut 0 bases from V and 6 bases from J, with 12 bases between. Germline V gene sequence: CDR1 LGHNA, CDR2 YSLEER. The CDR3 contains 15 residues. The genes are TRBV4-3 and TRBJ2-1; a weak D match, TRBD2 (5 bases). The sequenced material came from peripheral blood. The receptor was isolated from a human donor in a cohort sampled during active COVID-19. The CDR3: CASSQDPGKVNEQFF. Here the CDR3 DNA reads TGCGCCAGCAGCCAAGATCCGGGAAAGGTCAATGAGCAGTTCTTC.